This T cell receptor (beta chain) stems from a study of T cells in women clearing cervical HPV infection. Study background: Controls gave blood once infection was undetectable; cases at lesion identification.

Here immunoSEQ multiplex PCR was the method, and the copy in TCRdb shows in-frame clones only, minus some. The sample table includes under 30,000 clones. Turning to this clone: The DNA ends 3 residues before the CDR3 does, and the rest of the CDR3 is filled in from the germline J gene.

The CDR3 spans 15 residues. Germline CDR1 SNHLY, CDR2 FYNNEI. The receptor was isolated from a woman between 18 and 75 years old with a cervical HPV16 infection that either progressed to CIN3+ or cleared (not recorded which). The chain employs TRBV2 and TRBJ2-3; 8 nucleotides align to TRBD1. Input material: blood buffy coat. CDR3 bases read: TGTGCCAGCACCACGAGCCCGGGACAGGAAGAGACG. Encoded protein: CASTTSPGQEET. The full CDR3 is CASTTSPGQEETQYF.